The 27 T cell receptor beta chains reported below all come from one sample, sequenced in a study of shared clonotypes between healthy human individuals. Clones were read by immunoSEQ multiplex PCR, and TCRdb kept only the in-frame ones, dropping some. The sample holds about 700,000 clones, around 72% seen once. Input material: memory CD4+ T cells sorted from blood. Indicated subset: CD45RA-negative fraction. The receptors were gathered from a woman in her twenties or thirties in good health.

J is TRBJ2-5 and V is TRBV15, with a possible D match to TRBD1 (6 bases). This CDR3 region has 15 residues. Germline V lookup: CDR1 LNHNV, CDR2 YYDKDF (reference sequence). V lost 3 bases, J lost 4 bases, and 15 bases lay in between. The CDR3 region is CATSSFTGSGETQYF. The CDR3, as DNA: TGTGCCACCAGCAGTTTTACAGGGTCGGGAGAGACCCAGTACTTC.

The V call is TRBV6-5, the J call TRBJ1-5; tentatively, D is TRBD1 (6 bases). The CDR3 has 14 amino acids. The V gene lost 5 bases and the J gene lost 7 bases, with 15 bases spanning the gap. Germline-derived CDR1 and CDR2 are MNHEY and SVGAGI. This chain's CDR3 is CASSLTGTYQPQHF. The CDR3 DNA sequence: TGTGCCAGCAGTCTTACAGGGACCTACCAGCCCCAGCATTTT.

The V call is TRBV7-6, the J call TRBJ2-1; possible D gene TRBD1, 7 bases. The CDR3 runs 13 residues. V was cut by 5 bases and J by 13 bases, with 18 bases left in between. CDR1 SGHVS and CDR2 FNYEAQ come from the germline V gene. Written as DNA, the CDR3 is TGTGCCAGCAGCACAAGACAGGGACTTTTACAGTTCTTC. Protein product: CASSTRQGLLQFF.

In this sample, this clone turned up many times. This rearrangement joins TRBV6-5 to TRBJ1-1; D is undetermined. The CDR3 sequence is 13 residues long. CDR1 and CDR2 from the germline V gene are MNHEY and SVGAGI. V lost 2 bases and J 5 bases, leaving 9 bases between the germline ends. This CDR3 reads CASSYLERTEAFF. Here the CDR3 DNA reads TGTGCCAGCAGTTACCTAGAAAGGACTGAAGCTTTCTTT.

With respect to this clone: The same CDR3 arises from other DNA sequences in this sample as well. This rearrangement joins TRBV5-1 to TRBJ2-5, with D perhaps TRBD1 (5 bases). Looked up from germline, CDR1 is SGHRS and CDR2 is YFSETQ. The ends were cut back, 0 bases at V and 7 bases at J, with 10 bases in the middle. The CDR3 has 13 amino acids. The CDR3 DNA follows: TGCGCCAGCAGCTTGGGGCAAACAGGGACCCAGTACTTC. This translates into CASSLGQTGTQYF.

This chain joins TRBV5-1 and TRBJ2-5; tentative D call: TRBD2 (5 bases). Trimming shortened V by 3 bases and J by 5 bases, and 17 bases separated the two germline ends. Germline V gene data show CDR1 as SGHRS and CDR2 as YFSETQ. This CDR3 contains 15 residues. For the CDR3, the DNA is TGCGCCAGCAGCTCGACCGGAAGAGTAGCGGAGACCCAGTACTTC. Translated: CASSSTGRVAETQYF.

With respect to this clone: Additional DNA sequences in this sample encode the identical CDR3. The rearrangement uses TRBV15 and TRBJ2-1; no clear D gene. V lost 0 bases and J 4 bases, leaving 10 bases between the germline ends. Germline CDR1 is LNHNV and CDR2 is YYDKDF (reference sequence). The CDR3 covers 15 residues. This chain's CDR3 is CATSREYGGYNEQFF. The CDR3 DNA follows: TGTGCCACCAGCAGAGAATACGGCGGTTACAATGAGCAGTTCTTC.

J is TRBJ2-7 and V is TRBV7-9; D gene ambiguous. Germline values: CDR1 SEHNR, CDR2 FQNEAQ (reference sequence). V was pared by 1 base and J by 7 bases, with 17 bases between. The CDR3 loop spans 15 amino acids. The CDR3 bases are TGTGCCAGCAGCTTAGTGGGTGGTTCTGTGATGGAGCAGTACTTC. Translating it yields CASSLVGGSVMEQYF.

V usage is TRBV6-1 and J usage is TRBJ2-4; D perhaps matches TRBD1 (6 bases). CDR3 length: 13 amino acids. V was pared by 6 bases and J by 4 bases, with 10 bases between. Per the germline V gene, CDR1 is MNHNS and CDR2 is SASEGT. This chain's CDR3 is CASRWTAKNIQYF. DNA for the CDR3: TGTGCCAGCAGATGGACAGCGAAAAACATTCAGTACTTC.

Written as DNA, the CDR3 is TGTGCCAGCAGTTTAGGGACGTTTAACTATGGCTACACCTTC. Its protein is CASSLGTFNYGYTF. The chain is built from TRBV28 and TRBJ1-2; D possibly corresponds to TRBD1 (5 bases). The V gene lost 2 bases and the J gene lost 1 base, with 8 bases spanning the gap. Germline CDR1 MDHEN, CDR2 SYDVKM. The CDR3 sequence is 14 residues long.

The chain recombines TRBV25-1 with TRBJ2-1; D unclear. Germline loops: CDR1 MGHDK, CDR2 SYGVNS. V gave up 2 bases and J gave up 0 bases, with 11 bases separating them. This CDR3 is built from 16 residues. The CDR3 is CASSEGARSSYNEQFF. CDR3 sequence (DNA): TGTGCCAGCAGTGAAGGAGCACGGAGCTCCTACAATGAGCAGTTCTTC.

V gene TRBV28 combines with J gene TRBJ1-1; D is ambiguous. The V gene lost 1 base and the J gene lost 6 bases, with 18 bases spanning the gap. Germline V gene sequence: CDR1 MDHEN, CDR2 SYDVKM. The CDR3 has 16 amino acids. CDR3 bases: TGTGCCAGCAGTTTATTGGGGTCGGCTAAGACCGCTGAAGCTTTCTTT. Encoded protein: CASSLLGSAKTAEAFF. Full variable domain (missing parts from reference TRBV28 and TRBJ1-1): DVKVTQSSRYLVKRTGEKVFLECVQDMDHENMFWYRQDPGLGLRLIYFSYDVKMKEKGDIPEGYSVSREKKERFSLILESASTNQTSMYLCASSLLGSAKTAEAFFGQGTRLTVV.

This clone showed up many times. The chain couples TRBV5-1 to TRBJ2-1, with 8 nucleotides matching TRBD1. The length of the CDR3 is 15 residues. The germline V gene encodes CDR1 SGHRS and CDR2 YFSETQ. The J segment lost 4 bases and the V segment lost 4 bases, leaving 7 bases of the junction unmatched. The CDR3 region has the DNA TGCGCCAGCAGCCACGGGACAGGACAATACAATGAGCAGTTCTTC. Translation gives CASSHGTGQYNEQFF.

This clone was picked up one time. A much bigger clone sits one base away, suggesting this may be a read error. The rearrangement joins TRBV7-3 to TRBJ1-1; D is unresolved. The V end lost 6 bases, the J end lost 1 base, and 3 bases lay between the germline ends. The CDR3 extends over 11 amino acids. Germline-derived CDR1 and CDR2 are SGHTA and FQGTGA. CDR3 bases: TGTGCCAGCAGTCAGAACACTGAAGCTTTCTTT. Encoded protein: CASSQNTEAFF. The whole variable domain, filled in from reference TRBV7-3 and TRBJ1-1, reads GAGVSQTPSNKVTEKGKYVELRCDPISGHTALYWYRQSLGQGPEFLIYFQGTGAADDSGLPNDRFFAVRPEGSVSTLKIQRTERGDSAVYLCASSQNTEAFFGQGTRLTVV.

The genes are TRBV28 and TRBJ2-7, with D unresolved. The CDR3 length is 12 residues. Per germline, CDR1 MDHEN and CDR2 SYDVKM. The ends were cut back, 6 bases at V and 1 base at J, with 7 bases in the middle. This CDR3 reads CASRGGSYEQYF. CDR3 DNA: TGTGCCAGCAGGGGTGGGTCCTACGAGCAGTACTTC.

CDR3 region: CASSQGSDTSSTDTQYF. In nucleotides, the CDR3 is TGCGCCAGCAGTCAAGGATCAGACACATCTAGCACAGATACGCAGTATTTT. The rearrangement links TRBV23-1 to TRBJ2-3; no firm D call. TRBV23-1 is an ORF, with its function uncertain. The CDR3 sequence is 17 residues long. Trimming took 2 bases from V and 0 from J, leaving 15 bases between them.

The chain couples TRBV5-8 to TRBJ2-5; either TRBD1 or TRBD2 may fit D (5 bases each). Trimming took off 5 bases at V and 1 base at J, with 12 bases between the two ends. Germline lookup yields CDR1 SGHTS and CDR2 YDEGEE. The length of the CDR3 is 14 residues. The CDR3 loop is CASRGRQFQETQYF. In nucleotides, the CDR3 is TGTGCCAGCAGGGGACGACAGTTCCAAGAGACCCAGTACTTC.

In its sample, this clone was seen a few times. The rearrangement joins TRBV7-3 to TRBJ2-1; 7 nucleotides line up with TRBD1. CDR3 size: 13 residues. V trimming: 5 bases; J trimming: 9 bases; junction bases outside the gene matches: 7. The germline V gene encodes CDR1 SGHTA and CDR2 FQGTGA. CDR3 bases: TGTGCCAGCAGCCAGGGGGTTGTCCGTGAGCAGTTCTTC. It specifies CASSQGVVREQFF.

This clone occurred once. The chain combines TRBV5-1 with TRBJ2-2; the D gene is possibly TRBD1 (6 bases). CDR1 is SGHRS, CDR2 YFSETQ, per germline. CDR3 length: 15 residues. Trimming removed 0 bases from V and 7 bases from J, with 13 bases in between. For the CDR3, the DNA is TGCGCCAGCAGCTTGGTAGAGGGGGTCGGCGGGGAGCTGTTTTTT. As protein: CASSLVEGVGGELFF. Combining the CDR3 with reference TRBV5-1 and TRBJ2-2 gives the whole variable domain KAGVTQTPRYLIKTRGQQVTLSCSPISGHRSVSWYQQTPGQGLQFLFEYFSETQRNKGNFPGRFSGRQFSNSRSEMNVSTLELGDSALYLCASSLVEGVGGELFFGEGSRLTVL.

This rearrangement joins TRBV6-5 to TRBJ2-5; TRBD2 is a possible D gene (6 bases). Trimming took off 7 bases at V and 0 bases at J, with 15 bases between the two ends. Looked up from germline, CDR1 is MNHEY and CDR2 is SVGAGI. The CDR3 is 15 residues long. CDR3 nucleotide sequence: TGTGCCAGCACTATCGTTAGCGGCTACCAAGAGACCCAGTACTTC. The encoded protein is CASTIVSGYQETQYF.

This clone was picked up many times. The chain links TRBV5-4 to TRBJ2-2; no firm D call. The germline V gene encodes CDR1 SGHNT and CDR2 YYREEE (reference sequence). The CDR3 spans 14 residues. Trimming removed 3 bases from V and 5 bases from J, with 11 bases in between. The CDR3, as DNA: TGTGCCAGCAGCTCGTTGAAGGTAACCGGGGAGCTGTTTTTT. Translation: CASSSLKVTGELFF.

There are a few counts of this clone. This chain joins TRBV27 and TRBJ1-5; D is perhaps TRBD1 (6 bases). CDR3 size: 16 residues. Looked up from germline, CDR1 is MNHEY and CDR2 is SMNVEV (reference sequence). The V end was cut by 4 bases, the J end by 2 bases, with 15 bases between. The CDR3 nucleotides read TGTGCCAGCAGTTCCCAGGTGGGGGCCCGCAATCAGCCCCAGCATTTT. This translates into CASSSQVGARNQPQHF.

This clone was seen a single time. The genes are TRBV5-4 and TRBJ1-1; perhaps TRBD1 as D (5 bases). Germline CDR1 SGHNT, CDR2 YYREEE (reference sequence). The V end was cut by 4 bases, the J end by 5 bases, with 15 bases between. The CDR3 has 14 residues. CDR3 loop: CASSLRGERTEAFF. In DNA, the CDR3 is TGTGCCAGCAGCCTTCGAGGGGAGCGGACTGAAGCTTTCTTT. The full variable domain, in which reference TRBV5-4 and TRBJ1-1 provide the parts outside the CDR3, is ETGVTQSPTHLIKTRGQQVTLRCSSQSGHNTVSWYQQALGQGPQFIFQYYREEENGRGNFPPRFSGLQFPNYSSELNVNALELDDSALYLCASSLRGERTEAFFGQGTRLTVV.

This clone was detected only a few times. For the CDR3, the DNA is TGTGCCAGCAGTTTAGAGGGGGAGTTCCCGTACTTC. This encodes CASSLEGEFPYF. V is TRBV28 and J is TRBJ2-7; D is perhaps TRBD1 (6 bases). Between the trimmed V and J ends, which lost 2 bases and 12 bases, there was a span of 14 bases. CDR1 and CDR2 from the germline V gene are MDHEN and SYDVKM. The CDR3 is 12 residues long.

V usage is TRBV2 and J usage is TRBJ1-5; no clear D gene. Germline V lookup: CDR1 SNHLY, CDR2 FYNNEI. V was shortened by 6 bases and J by 4 bases, with 16 bases between the two germline ends. This CDR3 spans 15 amino acids. The CDR3 region is CASSQEAPRNQPQHF. The CDR3 DNA reads as TGTGCCAGCAGCCAGGAAGCCCCCCGGAATCAGCCCCAGCATTTT.

The J gene is TRBJ2-1, the V gene TRBV30; TRBD2 matches at 12 bases. The CDR3 has 16 residues. With 0 bases clipped from V and 8 bases from J, the junction kept 8 bases outside the gene matches. Germline V lookup: CDR1 GTSNPN, CDR2 SVGIG (reference sequence). This chain's CDR3 is CAWSVASGRVGHEQFF. For the CDR3, the DNA is TGTGCCTGGAGTGTGGCTAGCGGGAGGGTCGGCCATGAGCAGTTCTTC.

This clone was seen a few times. The chain employs TRBV7-6 and TRBJ2-1, with 11 positions matching TRBD2. CDR1 is SGHVS, CDR2 FNYEAQ, per germline. The CDR3 runs 14 residues. V trimming: 8 bases; J trimming: 7 bases; junction bases outside the gene matches: 7. This chain's CDR3 is CASGRTSGSNEQFF. DNA of the CDR3: TGTGCCAGCGGGCGGACTAGCGGGTCAAATGAGCAGTTCTTC.